The next 31 T cell receptor beta chains were all read from a single sample in a study of shared clonotypes between healthy human individuals. Measured with immunoSEQ multiplex PCR; TCRdb has only the in-frame clones, and not every one. The table lists about 600,000 clones, approximately 97% of them singletons, with 0.045% to 0.07% in the top ten. The sample consisted of naive CD4+ T cells sorted from blood. Described subset: CD45RA+ positively selected. These receptors originate from a woman aged 30 to 39 in good health.

This chain connects TRBV7-9 to TRBJ1-1; D uncertain. V was shortened by 5 bases and J by 0 bases, with 7 bases between the two germline ends. The CDR3 length is 13 residues. Looked up from germline, CDR1 is SEHNR and CDR2 is FQNEAQ (reference sequence). DNA for the CDR3: TGTGCCAGCAGCCTATATATGAACACTGAAGCTTTCTTT. As protein: CASSLYMNTEAFF.

This clone has a single count. The chain recombines TRBV4-1 with TRBJ1-1; maybe TRBD1 (5 bases). The CDR3 has 14 residues. V was cut by 8 bases and J by 1 base, with 14 bases left in between. Germline V gene lookup returns CDR1 MGHRA and CDR2 YSYEKL. The CDR3 DNA sequence: TGCGCCAGCCAACCCGGAGGGACGAACACTGAAGCTTTCTTT. Protein product: CASQPGGTNTEAFF.

The chain couples TRBV6-1 to TRBJ1-1; TRBD1 might be the D (6 bases). CDR1 MNHNS and CDR2 SASEGT come from the germline V gene. The length of the CDR3 is 13 residues. V was shortened by 7 bases and J by 7 bases, with 16 bases between the two germline ends. CDR3 bases: TGTGCCAGCAATAACATACGGACAGTTGAAGCTTTCTTT. This gives the protein CASNNIRTVEAFF.

This sequence joins TRBV6-6 and TRBJ2-1; 8 nucleotides agree with TRBD1. The J segment lost 8 bases and the V segment lost 7 bases, leaving 7 bases of the junction unmatched. CDR3 length equals 13 residues. From germline, CDR1 is MNHNY and CDR2 SVGAGI (reference sequence). In nucleotides, the CDR3 is TGTGCCAGCAACCCGACAGGGGCGTATGAGCAGTTCTTC. Its protein product is CASNPTGAYEQFF.

The rearrangement uses TRBV19 and TRBJ2-5; D is possibly TRBD2 (6 bases). Trimming took 8 bases from V and 5 from J, leaving 12 bases between them. Looked up from germline, CDR1 is LNHDA and CDR2 is SQIVND (reference sequence). CDR3 size: 12 residues. For the CDR3, the DNA is TGTGCCAGTGGGGACTCTCAGGAGACCCAGTACTTC. Residues: CASGDSQETQYF.

The V call is TRBV28, the J call TRBJ1-2; TRBD1 matches at 7 bases. Germline-derived CDR1 and CDR2 are MDHEN and SYDVKM. The V segment lost 5 bases and the J segment 4 bases; nucleotides outside the gene matches: 7. The CDR3 has 14 amino acids. CDR3 protein: CASSDSGQIYGYTF. For the CDR3, the DNA is TGTGCCAGCAGTGACTCGGGACAGATCTATGGCTACACCTTC.

This clone was recorded only once. The V and J genes are TRBV7-3 and TRBJ1-1; 7 bases align to TRBD1. J lost 4 bases, V lost 5 bases, and 4 bases had no gene match. The germline V gene has CDR1 SGHTA and CDR2 FQGTGA. The CDR3 runs to 13 residues. CDR3 in DNA: TGTGCCAGCAGCGGCTCAGGGGGCACTGAAGCTTTCTTT. Translating gives CASSGSGGTEAFF.

The V gene is TRBV4-2, the J gene TRBJ2-1; no clear D. Per the germline V gene, CDR1 is LGHNA and CDR2 is YNFKEQ. The CDR3 spans 15 residues. V was pared by 1 base and J by 5 bases, with 12 bases between. The CDR3 sequence: CASSQGSWIDNEQFF. The CDR3 DNA is TGTGCCAGCAGCCAAGGCTCTTGGATAGACAATGAGCAGTTCTTC.

V gene TRBV19 combines with J gene TRBJ2-1; TRBD2 is a possible D gene (5 bases). CDR1 is LNHDA and CDR2 is SQIVND in the germline V gene (reference sequence). The CDR3 has 15 residues. V shed 5 bases and J shed 6 bases, with 17 bases lying between them. For the CDR3, the DNA is TGTGCCAGTAGTCATGGGCCCGGAGGAGGCAATGAGCAGTTCTTC. It specifies CASSHGPGGGNEQFF.

The chain joins TRBV2 to TRBJ1-2; 9 nucleotides agree with TRBD1. Losses at the gene ends were 6 bases for V and 5 bases for J; bases not matched to a gene: 1. The CDR3 totals 12 residues. Germline CDR1 SNHLY, CDR2 FYNNEI. This chain's CDR3 is CASSGTGYGYTF. The CDR3 bases are TGTGCCAGCAGCGGGACAGGGTATGGCTACACCTTC.

The chain carries TRBV19 and TRBJ1-2; a possible D gene is TRBD1 (5 bases). This CDR3 spans 14 amino acids. V was clipped by 3 bases and J by 7 bases, with 15 bases between them. Germline-derived CDR1 and CDR2 are LNHDA and SQIVND (reference sequence). The CDR3 nucleotides read TGTGCCAGTAGTATCGGGGCACACCAATCTGGCTACACCTTC. Its translation is CASSIGAHQSGYTF.

The chain couples TRBV28 to TRBJ1-5; perhaps TRBD1 as D (5 bases). This CDR3 is 16 amino acids long. Germline loops: CDR1 MDHEN, CDR2 SYDVKM. V lost 8 bases to trimming and J lost 4 bases, with 21 bases between them. The CDR3 nucleotides are TGTGCCAGCGGCTCAGGGAAATTTTTCTGGAATCAGCCCCAGCATTTT. This encodes CASGSGKFFWNQPQHF. Drawing the rest from reference TRBV28 and TRBJ1-5, the complete variable domain is DVKVTQSSRYLVKRTGEKVFLECVQDMDHENMFWYRQDPGLGLRLIYFSYDVKMKEKGDIPEGYSVSREKKERFSLILESASTNQTSMYLCASGSGKFFWNQPQHFGDGTRLSIL.

This clone showed up just a few times. V usage is TRBV6-5 and J usage is TRBJ1-2; possible D gene TRBD1, 5 bases. The ends were cut back, 6 bases at V and 7 bases at J, with 15 bases in the middle. The V gene's germline CDR1 is MNHEY and CDR2 SVGAGI. The CDR3 totals 13 residues. This chain's CDR3 is CASSQNSGGGYTF. The CDR3, as DNA: TGTGCCAGCAGCCAAAATTCGGGGGGTGGCTACACCTTC.

The chain employs TRBV7-9 and TRBJ1-2; D remains unclear. V lost 1 base and J 3 bases, leaving 12 bases between the germline ends. The CDR3 is 15 residues long. The germline V gene has CDR1 SEHNR and CDR2 FQNEAQ (reference sequence). The CDR3 bases are TGTGCCAGCAGCTTAGGATCGGGCCTGGACTATGGCTACACCTTC. Its protein product is CASSLGSGLDYGYTF.

This chain joins TRBV6-5 and TRBJ1-5, with 9 bases matching TRBD1. The CDR3 is 15 residues long. CDR1 is MNHEY, CDR2 SVGAGI, per germline. The J segment lost 7 bases and the V segment lost 6 bases, leaving 10 bases of the junction unmatched. As DNA, the CDR3 is TGTGCCAGCAGCCAAACGTGGACAGGGGACCAGCCCCAGCATTTT. Its translation: CASSQTWTGDQPQHF.

The chain has TRBV2 and TRBJ1-5; TRBD1 might be the D (5 bases). Trimming left V 5 bases short and J 7 bases short, with 15 bases between. The CDR3 is 14 residues long. The germline gives CDR1 SNHLY, CDR2 FYNNEI. CDR3 DNA sequence: TGTGCCAGCAGTATCGACCCAGGGTACCAGCCCCAGCATTTT. Translation: CASSIDPGYQPQHF.

Here the CDR3 DNA reads TGTGCCAGCTCACCACTAGTCCAAGAGACCCAGTACTTC. Encoded protein: CASSPLVQETQYF. The V call is TRBV18, the J call TRBJ2-5; no firm D call. Trimming shortened V by 1 base and J by 1 base, and 4 bases separated the two germline ends. The CDR3 loop spans 13 amino acids. Per germline, CDR1 KGHSH and CDR2 LQKENI. Using reference TRBV18 and TRBJ2-5 for the parts outside the CDR3, the full variable domain is NAGVMQNPRHLVRRRGQEARLRCSPMKGHSHVYWYRQLPEEGLKFMVYLQKENIIDESGMPKERFSAEFPKEGPSILRIQQVVRGDSAAYFCASSPLVQETQYFGPGTRLLVL.

This clone appeared a single time. The chain links TRBV6-5 to TRBJ2-7, with 11 bases matching TRBD1. The CDR3 sequence is 14 residues long. Trimming cost V 2 bases and J 4 bases; bases outside gene matches: 1. Germline V lookup: CDR1 MNHEY, CDR2 SVGAGI. CDR3 in amino acids: CASSYGTGGYEQYF. CDR3 coding DNA: TGTGCCAGCAGTTACGGGACAGGGGGGTACGAGCAGTACTTC.

The V and J genes are TRBV6-6 and TRBJ1-1, with 7 bases that match TRBD1. V dropped 11 bases and J dropped 1; count of bases not matched to a gene: 7. The CDR3 loop spans 13 amino acids. CDR1 MNHNY and CDR2 SVGAGI come from the germline V gene (reference sequence). The DNA for the CDR3 is TGTGCCTGCCTGGACAGGAGGAACACTGAAGCTTTCTTT. Protein product: CACLDRRNTEAFF.

To note about this clone: The same CDR3 is also encoded by other DNA sequences in this sample. The chain employs TRBV4-1 and TRBJ2-7; no firm D call. This CDR3 is built from 14 residues. V gave up 1 base and J gave up 1 base, with 8 bases separating them. Germline loops: CDR1 MGHRA, CDR2 YSYEKL. In DNA, the CDR3 is TGCGCCAGCAGCCAAGTGGACCGTTCCTACGAGCAGTACTTC. Translating gives CASSQVDRSYEQYF.

CDR3: CASSPLFGGFLRETQYF. The DNA for the CDR3 is TGTGCCAGTAGCCCTTTGTTTGGGGGCTTTTTACGAGAGACCCAGTACTTC. The V call is TRBV19, the J call TRBJ2-5, with TRBD1 as a possible D gene (6 bases). CDR1 and CDR2 (germline): LNHDA, SQIVND (reference sequence). CDR3 size: 17 residues. V was trimmed by 6 bases and J by 4 bases, leaving 24 bases between them.

The chain carries TRBV14 and TRBJ2-7; 7 bases map to TRBD1. Germline V CDR1 and CDR2: SGHDN, FVKESK. This CDR3 is 16 amino acids long. V lost 0 bases and J lost 5; bases outside the gene matches: 10. The CDR3 sequence is CASSQDLGQGDHEQYF. The DNA of the CDR3 is TGTGCCAGCAGCCAAGATCTAGGGCAGGGGGACCACGAGCAGTACTTC.

The rearrangement uses TRBV7-3 and TRBJ1-1; possibly TRBD1 for D (6 bases). V lost 11 bases and J lost 7, with 20 bases in between. CDR1 is SGHTA and CDR2 is FQGTGA in the germline V gene. This CDR3 has 13 residues. The CDR3 bases are TGTGCCTCTCGAAAGGGGGGGTACCTTGAAGCTTTCTTT. This translates into CASRKGGYLEAFF.

This clone was seen only a few times. The chain combines TRBV5-1 with TRBJ2-3; 11 nucleotides match TRBD2. J was trimmed by 0 bases and V by 2 bases; bases with no gene match: 2. There are 16 residues in the CDR3. CDR1 is SGHRS and CDR2 is YFSETQ in the germline V gene. The CDR3: CASSFRTSGSTDTQYF. The CDR3 coding sequence is TGCGCCAGCAGCTTCCGGACTAGCGGGAGCACAGATACGCAGTATTTT.

The rearrangement joins TRBV27 to TRBJ2-7; tentatively, D is TRBD2 (6 bases). V shed 3 bases and J shed 6 bases, with 15 bases lying between them. The CDR3 totals 14 residues. CDR1 MNHEY and CDR2 SMNVEV come from the germline V gene (reference sequence). Here the CDR3 reads CASSFPGSHSEQYF. In DNA, the CDR3 is TGTGCCAGCAGTTTCCCCGGGAGCCATTCCGAGCAGTACTTC.

The V gene is TRBV18, the J gene TRBJ2-7; 7 bases map to TRBD2. This CDR3 is 15 amino acids long. Germline V lookup: CDR1 KGHSH, CDR2 LQKENI. V dropped 3 bases and J dropped 0; count of bases not matched to a gene: 5. CDR3 DNA: TGTGCCAGCTCACCCAGCGGGGAAAGCTCCTACGAGCAGTACTTC. Translating it yields CASSPSGESSYEQYF. The full variable domain, its missing parts supplied by reference TRBV18 and TRBJ2-7, is NAGVMQNPRHLVRRRGQEARLRCSPMKGHSHVYWYRQLPEEGLKFMVYLQKENIIDESGMPKERFSAEFPKEGPSILRIQQVVRGDSAAYFCASSPSGESSYEQYFGPGTRLTVT.

The rearrangement joins TRBV29-1 to TRBJ1-3; 7 bases map to TRBD1. V was clipped by 6 bases and J by 0 bases; unmatched bases: 8. The germline gives CDR1 SQVTM, CDR2 ANQGSEA. This CDR3 has 15 amino acids. This chain's CDR3 is CSVGDSPSSGNTIYF. Written as DNA, the CDR3 is TGCAGCGTGGGGGACAGTCCGAGCTCTGGAAACACCATATATTTT.

This sequence joins TRBV6-6 and TRBJ1-2; a possible D gene is TRBD1 (5 bases). Germline CDR1 reads MNHNY; CDR2 reads SVGAGI (reference sequence). The CDR3 has 15 amino acids. Trimming pared 5 bases from V and 5 bases from J, leaving 18 bases between. The CDR3 coding sequence is TGTGCCAGCAGTCGGGCGGTCGGGGGGAGGTATGGCTACACCTTC. Translating it yields CASSRAVGGRYGYTF.

The sample holds one count of this clone. This sequence joins TRBV11-1 and TRBJ2-3; 9 bases agree with TRBD1. With V trimmed by 5 bases and J by 4 bases, 10 bases remained unmatched. Germline CDR1 reads SGHAT; CDR2 reads FQDESV (reference sequence). The CDR3 extends over 16 amino acids. The CDR3 DNA follows: TGTGCCAGCAGCCCGCAGACAGGGGGGATGGCAGATACGCAGTATTTT. Translation: CASSPQTGGMADTQYF. The entire variable domain, with the rest obtained from reference TRBV11-1 and TRBJ2-3, is as follows: EAEVAQSPRYKITEKSQAVAFWCDPISGHATLYWYRQILGQGPELLVQFQDESVVDDSQLPKDRFSAERLKGVDSTLKIQPAELGDSAMYLCASSPQTGGMADTQYFGPGTRLTVL.

A word on this clone: This specimen includes other DNA sequences encoding the same CDR3. The chain couples TRBV5-1 to TRBJ2-7; D gene ambiguous. This CDR3 has 13 amino acids. From germline, CDR1 is SGHRS and CDR2 YFSETQ. Between the trimmed V and J ends, which lost 2 bases and 2 bases, there was a span of 8 bases. CDR3: CASSFQGAYEQYF. For the CDR3, the DNA is TGCGCCAGCAGCTTTCAAGGAGCCTACGAGCAGTACTTC.

For this clone: Compared with germline, one end of the junction differs, possibly owing to a read error. The chain links TRBV5-1 to TRBJ2-3; 13 positions agree with TRBD2. The CDR3 totals 13 residues. Per germline, CDR1 SGHRS and CDR2 YFSETQ. The CDR3 spells CASSLRTSGSIHF. The CDR3 DNA reads as TGCGCCAGCAGCCTCCGGACTAGCGGGAGTATACATTTT.